Below, 15 T cell receptor beta chains from the same sample are listed, as sequenced in a study of cytomegalovirus exposure and HLA in healthy donors. PCR used 60 Vbeta primers and 13 Jbeta primers. Sequencing was performed with immunoSEQ multiplex PCR; in TCRdb, only in-frame clones are kept and a portion is missing. In all, the sample yields more than 95,000 clones. The specimen was PBMCs. Receptors were obtained from a man in his forties in good health and CMV-seronegative.

The J gene is TRBJ2-2, the V gene TRBV5-1; TRBD2 aligns across 9 bases. This CDR3 region has 15 residues. V lost 3 bases and J lost 5; bases outside the gene matches: 5. Germline V lookup: CDR1 SGHRS, CDR2 YFSETQ. CDR3 residues: CASSSAAGGTGELFF. The CDR3 DNA is TGCGCCAGCAGCTCCGCAGCGGGAGGTACCGGGGAGCTGTTTTTT.

This sequence joins TRBV5-4 and TRBJ1-2; tentative D call: TRBD1 (6 bases). Germline-derived CDR1 and CDR2 are SGHNT and YYREEE (reference sequence). The ends were cut back, 6 bases at V and 5 bases at J, with 14 bases in the middle. This CDR3 contains 13 residues. As DNA, the CDR3 is TGTGCCAGCACCTTTGGCCAGGGGTATGGCTACACCTTC. This gives the protein CASTFGQGYGYTF.

The gene calls are TRBV29-1 and TRBJ2-1; D ambiguous. Germline V gene data show CDR1 as SQVTM and CDR2 as ANQGSEA. The CDR3 sequence is 14 residues long. Between the trimmed V and J ends, which lost 6 bases and 2 bases, there was a span of 14 bases. The CDR3 DNA sequence: TGCAGCGTGGTCCGTGGAGTGACCTACAATGAGCAGTTCTTC. It is translated as CSVVRGVTYNEQFF.

The chain recombines TRBV30 with TRBJ1-2, with D possibly TRBD1 on 5 matching bases. Germline lookup yields CDR1 GTSNPN and CDR2 SVGIG (reference sequence). The length of the CDR3 is 13 residues. The ends were cut back, 1 base at V and 5 bases at J, with 11 bases in the middle. CDR3 sequence reads: CAWSAGVMYGYTF. The DNA of the CDR3 is TGTGCCTGGAGTGCGGGGGTAATGTATGGCTACACCTTC.

The rearrangement links TRBV9 to TRBJ2-1; TRBD2 might be the D (6 bases). The germline V and J ends were trimmed by 3 bases and 0 bases, with 16 bases remaining between them. In germline, CDR1 is SGDLS, CDR2 YYNGEE. CDR3 length: 17 residues. The CDR3 sequence: CASSADPHGSSYNEQFF. CDR3 coding DNA: TGTGCCAGCAGCGCTGACCCCCACGGGAGCTCCTACAATGAGCAGTTCTTC.

The chain combines TRBV12-5 with TRBJ2-3, with 8 positions matching TRBD2. J gave up 0 bases and V 3 bases, and 2 bases lay outside the gene matches. Germline V gene lookup returns CDR1 LGHNT and CDR2 FRNRAP. The CDR3 covers 15 residues. The CDR3 coding sequence is TGTGCTAGTGGTTTTAGCGGGGCTAGCACAGATACGCAGTATTTT. This gives the protein CASGFSGASTDTQYF. The variable domain in full, with the rest retrieved from reference TRBV12-5 and TRBJ2-3, is DARVTQTPRHKVTEMGQEVTMRCQPILGHNTVFWYRQTMMQGLELLAYFRNRAPLDDSGMPKDRFSAEMPDATLATLKIQPSEPRDSAVYFCASGFSGASTDTQYFGPGTRLTVL.

The V call is TRBV5-1, the J call TRBJ2-1; 10 positions agree with TRBD2. The CDR3 spans 16 residues. With V trimmed by 0 bases and J by 4 bases, 4 bases remained unmatched. CDR1 SGHRS and CDR2 YFSETQ come from the germline V gene. The CDR3 coding sequence is TGCGCCAGCAGCTTGGTATCTAGCGGGGGTTACAATGAGCAGTTCTTC. This sequence encodes CASSLVSSGGYNEQFF.

The chain employs TRBV5-1 and TRBJ2-1; a possible D gene is TRBD1 (6 bases). Germline assignment: CDR1 SGHRS and CDR2 YFSETQ. V was shortened by 5 bases and J by 5 bases, with 11 bases between the two germline ends. This CDR3 region has 13 residues. The CDR3 protein is CASSIQGNNEQFF. As DNA, the CDR3 is TGCGCCAGCAGTATCCAGGGGAACAATGAGCAGTTCTTC.

The V gene is TRBV11-2, the J gene TRBJ2-5, with no clear D. The germline V and J ends were trimmed by 1 base and 1 base, with 7 bases remaining between them. Germline V lookup: CDR1 SGHAT, CDR2 FQNNGV. The CDR3 is 14 amino acids. The CDR3, as DNA: TGTGCCAGCAGCTTAGGGCCGCTCCAAGAGACCCAGTACTTC. This gives the protein CASSLGPLQETQYF.

This chain uses TRBV27 with TRBJ2-2; 8 bases agree with TRBD1. The CDR3 covers 18 residues. Germline CDR1 is MNHEY and CDR2 is SMNVEV (reference sequence). With V trimmed by 5 bases and J by 5 bases, 16 bases remained unmatched. The CDR3 region is CASSPKITQGVWTGELFF. CDR3 sequence (DNA): TGTGCCAGCAGTCCGAAGATAACACAGGGGGTATGGACCGGGGAGCTGTTTTTT.

About this clone itself: Different DNA sequences within this sample yield the same CDR3. V usage is TRBV11-2 and J usage is TRBJ2-7, with 10 bases fitting TRBD2. V was clipped by 5 bases and J by 4 bases; unmatched bases: 5. CDR1 SGHAT and CDR2 FQNNGV come from the germline V gene. The CDR3 length is 14 residues. Here the CDR3 DNA reads TGTGCCAGCAGCCTAACTAGCGGGACTTACGAGCAGTACTTC. The encoded protein is CASSLTSGTYEQYF.

The chain has TRBV4-3 and TRBJ2-1, with 9 bases matching TRBD2. After removal of 4 bases from V and 7 bases from J, the junction contained 8 bases not matched to a gene. This CDR3 contains 15 residues. CDR1 and CDR2 (germline): LGHNA, YSLEER. CDR3 sequence reads: CASSRDGSGGNEQFF. As DNA, the CDR3 is TGCGCCAGCAGCCGGGATGGGAGCGGGGGGAATGAGCAGTTCTTC.

The chain uses TRBV11-2 and TRBJ2-7; D gene unclear. Germline V gene sequence: CDR1 SGHAT, CDR2 FQNNGV. The ends were cut back, 1 base at V and 4 bases at J, with 14 bases in the middle. CDR3 length: 15 amino acids. The CDR3 is CASSLGLAAEYEQYF. CDR3 in DNA: TGTGCCAGCAGCTTAGGGCTGGCGGCAGAGTACGAGCAGTACTTC.

This chain uses TRBV18 with TRBJ2-1, with TRBD2 matching over 9 bases. J was trimmed by 4 bases and V by 3 bases; bases with no gene match: 7. The CDR3 has 16 amino acids. Per the germline V gene, CDR1 is KGHSH and CDR2 is LQKENI. CDR3: CASSPTRLAGYNEQFF. In DNA, the CDR3 is TGTGCCAGCTCACCGACACGCCTAGCGGGATACAATGAGCAGTTCTTC.

The chain joins TRBV5-1 to TRBJ2-5, with 10 bases lining up with TRBD2. Germline V gene sequence: CDR1 SGHRS, CDR2 YFSETQ. V lost 3 bases to trimming and J lost 5 bases; unmatched junction nucleotides: 7. The CDR3 spans 15 residues. CDR3 protein: CASSSPSGSIETQYF. Here the CDR3 DNA reads TGCGCCAGCAGCTCCCCTAGCGGGAGTATCGAGACCCAGTACTTC.